Described below is a single T cell receptor beta chain sequence and its context. This sample was included in a study of shared clonotypes between healthy human individuals. Study summary: Each donor had three CD4 naive, three CD4 memory, two CD8 naive and one CD8 memory plate.

CD8 memory merged CD45RO+ with CCR7-negative CD45RA+ TemRA cells. This CDR3 has 16 residues. The method was immunoSEQ multiplex PCR; TCRdb's version includes in-frame clones alone and lacks a portion of them. The data hold some 690,000 clones, with roughly 88% observed a single time. The sequenced sample consisted of memory CD8+ T cells from PBMCs. Subset in this sample: CD45RO+ cells pooled with CCR7-negative TemRA cells. The V gene is TRBV21-1, the J gene TRBJ2-1; TRBD1 is the table's D call and was not checked against the DNA. TRBV21-1 is a documented pseudogene. The receptor was isolated from a man aged 18 to 30 in good health. Some clones in this sample may be carry-over from other donors' samples. CDR3 in DNA: TGTGCCAGCAGCGGCCATGGACAGCCCTCCTACAATGAGCAGTTCTTC. It specifies CASSGHGQPSYNEQFF.